The TCR beta chain under discussion was sequenced for a study of regulatory T cells in long-lasting Graves disease. Building the TCR beta libraries relied on iRepertoire HTBI primers, and CDR3 regions underwent Arm-PCR. TCRdb fed the multiplex PCR reads into MiXCR, producing one record per CDR3 protein. The data show 550,000 to 700,000 distinct CDR3 sequences, with 16% seen just once and 12% held by the top ten. Germline V gene lookup returns CDR1 MNHNY and CDR2 SVGAGI (reference sequence). V gave up 0 bases and J gave up 6 bases, with 9 bases separating them. CDR3 length equals 14 residues. Time point denoted: newly diagnosed GD, antithyroid drugs for less than 3 months. The TCR library used RNA extracted from PBMCs. By American Thyroid Association guidelines, Graves' disease was diagnosed in the cohort. The peripheral blood volume drawn was roughly 8.7 milliliters, and it was collected into EDTA tubes.

The same data also went into a second study, on T cells in Graves' hyperthyroidism and ophthalmopathy. That work states: First-round RT-PCR with HTBI primers amplified the TCR CDR3 region.

The chain employs TRBV6-6 and TRBJ2-4, with TRBD1 as a possible D gene (6 bases). The input for sequencing was peripheral blood mononuclear cells (PBMCs), taken at new diagnosis, from a patient treated with antithyroid drugs. This TCR came from a man aged 18 to 29 with Graves disease. This CDR3 reads CASSYSGALNIQYF. DNA of the CDR3: TGTGCCAGCAGTTACTCGGGGGCCTTAAACATTCAGTACTTC.